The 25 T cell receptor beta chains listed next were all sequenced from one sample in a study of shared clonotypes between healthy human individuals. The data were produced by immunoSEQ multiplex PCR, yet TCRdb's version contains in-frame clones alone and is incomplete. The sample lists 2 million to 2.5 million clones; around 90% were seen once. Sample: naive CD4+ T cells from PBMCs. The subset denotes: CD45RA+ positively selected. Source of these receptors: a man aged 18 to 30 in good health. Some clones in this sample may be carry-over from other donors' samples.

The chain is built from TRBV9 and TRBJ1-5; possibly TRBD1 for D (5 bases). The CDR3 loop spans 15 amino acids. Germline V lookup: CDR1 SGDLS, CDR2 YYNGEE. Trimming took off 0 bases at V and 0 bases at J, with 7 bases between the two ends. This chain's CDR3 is CASSVGQLSNQPQHF. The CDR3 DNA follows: TGTGCCAGCAGCGTAGGACAGCTTAGCAATCAGCCCCAGCATTTT.

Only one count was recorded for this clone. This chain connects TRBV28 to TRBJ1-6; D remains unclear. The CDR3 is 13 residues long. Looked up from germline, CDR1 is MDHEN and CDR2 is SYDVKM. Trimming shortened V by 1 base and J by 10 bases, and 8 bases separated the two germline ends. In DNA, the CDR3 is TGTGCCAGCAGTTTATATAGGGAGTCACCCCTCCACTTT. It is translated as CASSLYRESPLHF.

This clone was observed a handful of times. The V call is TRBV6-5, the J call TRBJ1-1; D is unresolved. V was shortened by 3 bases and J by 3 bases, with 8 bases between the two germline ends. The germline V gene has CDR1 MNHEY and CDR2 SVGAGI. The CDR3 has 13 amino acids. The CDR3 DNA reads TGTGCCAGCAGTTATAATTCGGACACTGAAGCTTTCTTT. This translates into CASSYNSDTEAFF.

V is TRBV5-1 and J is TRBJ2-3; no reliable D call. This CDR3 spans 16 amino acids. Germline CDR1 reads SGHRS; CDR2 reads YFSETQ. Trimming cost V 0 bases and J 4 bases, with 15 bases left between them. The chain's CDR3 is CASSLAPQGPADTQYF. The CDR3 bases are TGCGCCAGCAGCTTGGCCCCGCAAGGGCCGGCAGATACGCAGTATTTT. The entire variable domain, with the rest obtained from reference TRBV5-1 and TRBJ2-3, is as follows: KAGVTQTPRYLIKTRGQQVTLSCSPISGHRSVSWYQQTPGQGLQFLFEYFSETQRNKGNFPGRFSGRQFSNSRSEMNVSTLELGDSALYLCASSLAPQGPADTQYFGPGTRLTVL.

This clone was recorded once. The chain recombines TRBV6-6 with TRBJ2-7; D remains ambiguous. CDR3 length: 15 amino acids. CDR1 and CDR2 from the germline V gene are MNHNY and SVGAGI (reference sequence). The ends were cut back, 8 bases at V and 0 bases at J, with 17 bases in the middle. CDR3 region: CASVKLSPSSYEQYF. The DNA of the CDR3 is TGTGCCAGCGTAAAGCTGTCCCCGAGCTCCTACGAGCAGTACTTC.

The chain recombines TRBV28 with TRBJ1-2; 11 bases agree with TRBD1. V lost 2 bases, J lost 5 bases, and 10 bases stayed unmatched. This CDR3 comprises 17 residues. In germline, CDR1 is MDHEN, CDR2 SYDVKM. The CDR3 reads CASSLGGQGVKGYGYTF. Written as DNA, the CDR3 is TGTGCCAGCAGTTTAGGGGGACAGGGGGTTAAAGGTTATGGCTACACCTTC.

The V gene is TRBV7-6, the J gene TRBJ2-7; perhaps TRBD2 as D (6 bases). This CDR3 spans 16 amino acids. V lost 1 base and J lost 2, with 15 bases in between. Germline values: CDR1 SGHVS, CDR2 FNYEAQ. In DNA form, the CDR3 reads TGTGCCAGCAGCTTAGGATTCGGGAGCGAACCCTACGAGCAGTACTTC. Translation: CASSLGFGSEPYEQYF.

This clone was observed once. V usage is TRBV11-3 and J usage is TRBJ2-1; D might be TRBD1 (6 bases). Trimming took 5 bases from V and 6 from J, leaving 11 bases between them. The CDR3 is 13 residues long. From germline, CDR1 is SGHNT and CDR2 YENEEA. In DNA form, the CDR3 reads TGTGCCAGCAGCCCCGTAGGGGGCAATGAGCAGTTCTTC. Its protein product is CASSPVGGNEQFF.

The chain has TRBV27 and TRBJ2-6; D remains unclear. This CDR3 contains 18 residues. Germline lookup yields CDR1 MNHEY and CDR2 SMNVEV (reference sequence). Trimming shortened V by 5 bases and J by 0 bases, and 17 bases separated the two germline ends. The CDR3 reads CASSLKGSFYSGANVLTF. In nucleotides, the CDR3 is TGTGCCAGCAGTCTGAAGGGCAGTTTCTACTCTGGGGCCAACGTCCTGACTTTC.

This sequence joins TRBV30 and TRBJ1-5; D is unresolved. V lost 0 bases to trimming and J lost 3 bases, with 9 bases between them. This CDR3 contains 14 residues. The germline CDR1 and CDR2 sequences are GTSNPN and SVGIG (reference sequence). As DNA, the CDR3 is TGTGCCTGGAGTGTACCCGTTTCCAATCAGCCCCAGCATTTT. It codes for CAWSVPVSNQPQHF.

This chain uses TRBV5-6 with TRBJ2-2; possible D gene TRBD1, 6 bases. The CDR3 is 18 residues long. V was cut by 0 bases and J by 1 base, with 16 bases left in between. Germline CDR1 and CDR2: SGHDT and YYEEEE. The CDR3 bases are TGTGCCAGCAGCTTGGCCTATAGACAGGTTATGAACACCGGGGAGCTGTTTTTT. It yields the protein CASSLAYRQVMNTGELFF.

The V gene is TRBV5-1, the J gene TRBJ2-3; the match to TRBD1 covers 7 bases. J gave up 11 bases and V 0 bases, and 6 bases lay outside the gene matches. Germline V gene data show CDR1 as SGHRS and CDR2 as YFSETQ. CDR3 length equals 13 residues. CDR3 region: CASSLGSGTEQYF. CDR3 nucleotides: TGCGCCAGCAGCTTGGGCTCCGGGACAGAGCAGTATTTT.

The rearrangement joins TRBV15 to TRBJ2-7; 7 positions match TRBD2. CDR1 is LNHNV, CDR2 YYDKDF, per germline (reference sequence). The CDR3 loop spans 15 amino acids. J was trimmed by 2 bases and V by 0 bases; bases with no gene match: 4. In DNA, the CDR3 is TGTGCCACCAGCAGAGACCCTAGCGGAGCCTACGAGCAGTACTTC. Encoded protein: CATSRDPSGAYEQYF.

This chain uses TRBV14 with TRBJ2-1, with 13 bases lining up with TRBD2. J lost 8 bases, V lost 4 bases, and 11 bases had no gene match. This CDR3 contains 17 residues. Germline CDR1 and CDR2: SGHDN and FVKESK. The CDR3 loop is CASSPTPGLAGMDEQFF. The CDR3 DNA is TGTGCCAGCAGCCCAACTCCGGGACTAGCGGGAATGGATGAGCAGTTCTTC.

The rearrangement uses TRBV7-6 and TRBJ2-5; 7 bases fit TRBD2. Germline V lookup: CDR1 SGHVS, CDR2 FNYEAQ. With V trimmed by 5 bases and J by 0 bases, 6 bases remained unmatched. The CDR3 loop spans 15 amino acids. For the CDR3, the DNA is TGTGCCAGCAGCCTACCGAGCGGGAACCAAGAGACCCAGTACTTC. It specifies CASSLPSGNQETQYF.

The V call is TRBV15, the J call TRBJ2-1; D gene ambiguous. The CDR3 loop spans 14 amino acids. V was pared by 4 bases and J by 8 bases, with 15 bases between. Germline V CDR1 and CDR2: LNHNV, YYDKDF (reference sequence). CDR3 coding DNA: TGTGCCACCAGCACGGCCCGGGCATGGGATGAGCAGTTCTTC. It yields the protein CATSTARAWDEQFF.

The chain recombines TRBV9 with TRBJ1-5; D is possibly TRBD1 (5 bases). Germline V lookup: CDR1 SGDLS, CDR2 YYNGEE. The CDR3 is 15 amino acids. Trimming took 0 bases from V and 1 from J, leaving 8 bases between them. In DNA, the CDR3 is TGTGCCAGCAGCGTAGGAGGGGAAAGCAATCAGCCCCAGCATTTT. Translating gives CASSVGGESNQPQHF.

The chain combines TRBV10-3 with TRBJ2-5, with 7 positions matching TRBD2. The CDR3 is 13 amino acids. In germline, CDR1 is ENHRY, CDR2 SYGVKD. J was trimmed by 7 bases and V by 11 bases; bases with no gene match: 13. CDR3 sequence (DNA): TGTGCCGCAAATGGTGGGGGGGAGAGGACCCAGTACTTC. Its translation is CAANGGGERTQYF.

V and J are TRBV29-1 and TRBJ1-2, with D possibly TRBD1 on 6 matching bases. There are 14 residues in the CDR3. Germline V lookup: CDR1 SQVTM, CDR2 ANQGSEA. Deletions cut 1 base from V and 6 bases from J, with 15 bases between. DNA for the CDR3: TGCAGCGTTGAAGGAGGCAGGGGAGTACATGGCTACACCTTC. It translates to CSVEGGRGVHGYTF.

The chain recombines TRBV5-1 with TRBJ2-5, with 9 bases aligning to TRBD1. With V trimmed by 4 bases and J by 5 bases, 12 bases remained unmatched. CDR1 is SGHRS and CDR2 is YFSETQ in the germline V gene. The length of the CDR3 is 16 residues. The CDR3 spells CASSPTGGWPPETQYF. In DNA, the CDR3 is TGCGCCAGCAGCCCTACAGGGGGCTGGCCGCCGGAGACCCAGTACTTC.

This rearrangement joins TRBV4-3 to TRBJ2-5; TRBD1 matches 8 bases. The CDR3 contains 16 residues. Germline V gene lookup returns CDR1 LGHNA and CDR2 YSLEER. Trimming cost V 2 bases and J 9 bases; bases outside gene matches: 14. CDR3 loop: CASSQSMSRQGTAQYF. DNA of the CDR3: TGCGCCAGCAGCCAATCCATGTCCCGACAGGGGACGGCCCAGTACTTC.

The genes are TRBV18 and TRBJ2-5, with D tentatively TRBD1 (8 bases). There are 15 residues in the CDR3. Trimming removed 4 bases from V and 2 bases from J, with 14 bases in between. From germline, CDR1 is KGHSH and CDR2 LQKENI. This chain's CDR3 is CASSRTGREQETQYF. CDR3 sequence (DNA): TGTGCCAGCTCACGGACAGGGAGGGAACAAGAGACCCAGTACTTC.

CDR3 in amino acids: CASSPSRDKNTEAFF. In DNA form, the CDR3 reads TGTGCCAGCTCACCGAGCCGGGACAAGAACACTGAAGCTTTCTTT. The chain joins TRBV18 to TRBJ1-1; maybe TRBD1 (6 bases). Trimming took 3 bases from V and 1 from J, leaving 12 bases between them. Looked up from germline, CDR1 is KGHSH and CDR2 is LQKENI. The CDR3 is made up of 15 amino acids.

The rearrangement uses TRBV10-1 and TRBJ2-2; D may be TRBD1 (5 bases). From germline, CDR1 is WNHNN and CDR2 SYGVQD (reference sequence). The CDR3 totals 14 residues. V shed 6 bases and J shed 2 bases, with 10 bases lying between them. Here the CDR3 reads CASRADRNTGELFF. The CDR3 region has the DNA TGCGCCAGCAGGGCAGACAGAAACACCGGGGAGCTGTTTTTT.

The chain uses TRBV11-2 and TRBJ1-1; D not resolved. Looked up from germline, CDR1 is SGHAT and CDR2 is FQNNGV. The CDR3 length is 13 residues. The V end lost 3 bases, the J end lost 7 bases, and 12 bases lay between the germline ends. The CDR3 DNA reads TGTGCCAGCAGCTTTAAGGGATGGGGTGAAGCTTTCTTT. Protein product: CASSFKGWGEAFF.